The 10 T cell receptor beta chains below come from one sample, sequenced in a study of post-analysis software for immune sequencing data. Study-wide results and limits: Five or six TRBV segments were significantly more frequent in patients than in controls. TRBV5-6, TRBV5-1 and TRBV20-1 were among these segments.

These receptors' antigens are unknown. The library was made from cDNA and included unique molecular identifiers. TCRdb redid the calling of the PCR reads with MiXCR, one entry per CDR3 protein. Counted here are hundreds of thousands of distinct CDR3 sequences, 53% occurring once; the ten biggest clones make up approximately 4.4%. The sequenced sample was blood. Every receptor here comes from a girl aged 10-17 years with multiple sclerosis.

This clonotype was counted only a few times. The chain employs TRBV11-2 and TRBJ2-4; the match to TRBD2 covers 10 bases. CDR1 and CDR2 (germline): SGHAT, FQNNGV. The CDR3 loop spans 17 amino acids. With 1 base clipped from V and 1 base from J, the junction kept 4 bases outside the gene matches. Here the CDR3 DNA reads TGTGCCAGCAGCTTAGGTCCGGGACTAGCGGCCAAAAACATTCAGTACTTC. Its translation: CASSLGPGLAAKNIQYF.

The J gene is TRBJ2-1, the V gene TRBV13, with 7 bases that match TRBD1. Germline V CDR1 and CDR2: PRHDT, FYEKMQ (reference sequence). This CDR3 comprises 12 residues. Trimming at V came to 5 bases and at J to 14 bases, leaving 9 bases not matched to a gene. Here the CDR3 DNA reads TGTGCCAGCAGCAAACAGGGGAAAGTCAAGTTCTTC. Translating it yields CASSKQGKVKFF.

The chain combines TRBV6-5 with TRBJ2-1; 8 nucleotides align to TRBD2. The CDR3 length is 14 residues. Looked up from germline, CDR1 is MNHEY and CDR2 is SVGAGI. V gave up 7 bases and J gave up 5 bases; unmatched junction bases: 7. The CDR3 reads CASKPGLVNNEQFF. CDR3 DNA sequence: TGTGCCAGCAAGCCGGGACTAGTGAACAATGAGCAGTTCTTC.

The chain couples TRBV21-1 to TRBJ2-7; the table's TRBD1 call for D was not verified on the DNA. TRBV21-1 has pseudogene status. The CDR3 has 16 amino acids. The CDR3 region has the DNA TGTGCCAGCAGCCTAGGGACAGGGGATTGCTCCTACGAGCAGTACTTC. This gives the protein CASSLGTGDCSYEQYF.

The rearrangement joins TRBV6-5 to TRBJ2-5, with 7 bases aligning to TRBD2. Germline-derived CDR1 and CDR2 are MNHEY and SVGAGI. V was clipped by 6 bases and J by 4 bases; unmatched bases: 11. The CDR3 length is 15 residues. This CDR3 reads CASRKIAGQRETQYF. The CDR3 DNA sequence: TGTGCCAGCAGGAAAATAGCGGGCCAAAGAGAGACCCAGTACTTC.

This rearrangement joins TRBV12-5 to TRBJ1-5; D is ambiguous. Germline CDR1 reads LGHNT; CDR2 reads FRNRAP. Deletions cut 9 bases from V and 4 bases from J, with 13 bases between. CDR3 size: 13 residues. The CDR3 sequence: CASQRAQNQPQHF. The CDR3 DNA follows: TGTGCTAGCCAGAGGGCACAAAATCAGCCCCAGCATTTT. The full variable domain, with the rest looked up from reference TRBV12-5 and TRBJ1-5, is DARVTQTPRHKVTEMGQEVTMRCQPILGHNTVFWYRQTMMQGLELLAYFRNRAPLDDSGMPKDRFSAEMPDATLATLKIQPSEPRDSAVYFCASQRAQNQPQHFGDGTRLSIL.

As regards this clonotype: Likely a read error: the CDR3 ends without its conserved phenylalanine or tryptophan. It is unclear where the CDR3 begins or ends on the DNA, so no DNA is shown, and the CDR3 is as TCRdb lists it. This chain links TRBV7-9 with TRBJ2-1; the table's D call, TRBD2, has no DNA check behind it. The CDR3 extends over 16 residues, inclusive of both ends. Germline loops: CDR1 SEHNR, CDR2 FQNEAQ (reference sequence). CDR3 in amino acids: CASSFQGGSYGYTFGS.

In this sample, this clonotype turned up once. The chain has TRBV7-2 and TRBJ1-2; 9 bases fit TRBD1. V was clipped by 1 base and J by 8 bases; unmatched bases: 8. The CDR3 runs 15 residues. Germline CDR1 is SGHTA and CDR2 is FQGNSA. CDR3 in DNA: TGTGCCAGCAGCTTAGAACAGGGGGCCGTCCGCGGCTACACCTTC. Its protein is CASSLEQGAVRGYTF.

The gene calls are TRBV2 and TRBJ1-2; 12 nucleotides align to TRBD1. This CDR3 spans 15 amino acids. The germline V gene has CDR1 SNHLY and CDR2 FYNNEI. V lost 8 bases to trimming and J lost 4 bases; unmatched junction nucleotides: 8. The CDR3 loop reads CASAGTGGFIYGYTF. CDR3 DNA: TGTGCCAGCGCCGGGACAGGGGGCTTTATCTATGGCTACACCTTC.

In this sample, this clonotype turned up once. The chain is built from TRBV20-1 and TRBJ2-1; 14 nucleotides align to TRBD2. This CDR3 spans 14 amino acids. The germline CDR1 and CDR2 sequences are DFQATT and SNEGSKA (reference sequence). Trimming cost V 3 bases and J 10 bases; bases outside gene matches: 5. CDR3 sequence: CSASLGLAGEEQFF. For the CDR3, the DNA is TGCAGTGCTAGTTTGGGACTAGCGGGGGAAGAGCAGTTCTTC.